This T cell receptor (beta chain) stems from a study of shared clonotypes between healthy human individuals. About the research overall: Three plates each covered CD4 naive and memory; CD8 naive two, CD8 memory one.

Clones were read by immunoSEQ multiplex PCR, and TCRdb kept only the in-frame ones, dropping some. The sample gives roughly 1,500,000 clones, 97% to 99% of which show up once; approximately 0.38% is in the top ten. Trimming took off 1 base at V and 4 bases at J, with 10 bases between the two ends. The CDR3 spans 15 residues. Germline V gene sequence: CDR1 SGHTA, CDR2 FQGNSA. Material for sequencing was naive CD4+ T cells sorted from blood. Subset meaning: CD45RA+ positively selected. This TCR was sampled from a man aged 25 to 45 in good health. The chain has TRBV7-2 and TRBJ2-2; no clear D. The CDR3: CASSLDLAFTGELFF. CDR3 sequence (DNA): TGTGCCAGCAGCTTAGATTTGGCGTTCACCGGGGAGCTGTTTTTT.